A selection of T cell receptor beta chains follows, all from one sample in a study of CD8+ T cells in alopecia areata. Only in-frame clones appear in the TCRdb table, and some are missing; sequencing was by immunoSEQ multiplex PCR. The sample includes roughly 200,000 clones, roughly 50% of them seen just once. The specimen comprised CD8+ T cells sorted from blood, sampled at week 24, from a patient treated with tofacitinib. These receptors were collected from a human donor with alopecia areata. Each CDR3 is given with its conserved first and last residue. Each record gives: CDR3 DNA, CDR3 protein, D gene, clone size, J gene, V gene. The D gene is left open where the match is weak. Not every row has a clone size; where given, it reads once, few, many or a size class.

TGTGCCTGGAGGGGGGGGCACACTGAAGCTTTCTTT	CAWRGGHTEAFF	.	.	TRBJ1-1	TRBV30
TGCAGCGTTTTCCTTACAGGGATGGTACAGACTGAAGCTTTCTTT	CSVFLTGMVQTEAFF	.	.	TRBJ1-1	TRBV29-1
TGTGCCAGCAGCATGATAGCGGGGGGGTTGAAAGAGACCCAGTACTTC	CASSMIAGGLKETQYF	TRBD2	.	TRBJ2-5	TRBV7-9
TGTGCCAGCAGTGAGGGAGGGCCCCTCCACTTT	CASSEGGPLHF	.	.	TRBJ1-6	TRBV25-1
TGTGCCAGTGGGACGGGGGTCACAGATACGCAGTATTTT	CASGTGVTDTQYF	.	.	TRBJ2-3	TRBV19
TGTGCCATCAGTGTGGACGTTGGGGTTTACAATGAGCAGTTCTTC	CAISVDVGVYNEQFF	.	.	TRBJ2-1	TRBV10-3
TGTGCCAGCTCCGAAGGGGGCTACGGTGAAAAACTGTTTTTT	CASSEGGYGEKLFF	TRBD1	.	TRBJ1-4	TRBV18
TGTGCCTGGAGATGGAGTGGGGGGGACCTAGCCAAAAACATTCAGTACTTC	CAWRWSGGDLAKNIQYF	TRBD2	.	TRBJ2-4	TRBV30
TGTGCCTGGAGTGTTTCTGAGGACCAGGAGACCCAGTACTTC	CAWSVSEDQETQYF	.	.	TRBJ2-5	TRBV30
TGTGCTAGTGGCCCGATCGACAGGGTTGGAAGTGGCTACACCTTC	CASGPIDRVGSGYTF	TRBD1	.	TRBJ1-2	TRBV12-5
TGTGCCAGCTGGAGCGGGGGAGGCAATGAGCAGTTCTTC	CASWSGGGNEQFF	TRBD2	.	TRBJ2-1	TRBV4-2
TGCGCCAGCAGCCAAGTGGCGGGGGGACCCTACGAGCAGTACTTC	CASSQVAGGPYEQYF	TRBD2	.	TRBJ2-7	TRBV4-1
TGTGCCAGCAGCGGCGATACGCAGTATTTT	CASSGDTQYF	.	few	TRBJ2-3	TRBV9
TGTGCCAGCAGCTATGGAGGTGGCTACACCTTC	CASSYGGGYTF	.	.	TRBJ1-2	TRBV6-6
TGTGCCAGCAGTTTAGACAGGGAAGGCAATCAGCCCCAGCATTTT	CASSLDREGNQPQHF	TRBD1	.	TRBJ1-5	TRBV6-6
TGTGCCAGCAGCTTAGACAGGGAGCCTGAAGCTTTCTTT	CASSLDREPEAFF	.	.	TRBJ1-1	TRBV7-9
TGTGCCAGCAGCCCAGTCGGCGGGGAGCAAGAGACCCAGTACTTC	CASSPVGGEQETQYF	.	.	TRBJ2-5	TRBV7-9
TGTGCCAGCAGCCAAGATTGGATCACAGATACGCAGTATTTT	CASSQDWITDTQYF	.	.	TRBJ2-3	TRBV14
TGCAGTGCTAGTGGGACAGACGAGCAGTACTTC	CSASGTDEQYF	TRBD1	.	TRBJ2-7	TRBV20-1
TGTGCCAGCAGGGACGGACCGGGACAGGGTCGGGAAAAACTGTTTTTT	CASRDGPGQGREKLFF	TRBD1	.	TRBJ1-4	TRBV7-8
TGTGCCAGCAGTCGGGCGGCTCCCTACGAGCAGTACTTC	CASSRAAPYEQYF	.	.	TRBJ2-7	TRBV27
TGTGCCAGCAGCGCCGAGGGGACAGGCCTCTATAATGGCTACACCTTC	CASSAEGTGLYNGYTF	TRBD1	.	TRBJ1-2	TRBV9
TGTGCCAGCAGTTTAGGACACCGGGACCCCCTCTACGAGCAGTACTTC	CASSLGHRDPLYEQYF	.	.	TRBJ2-7	TRBV28
TGTGCCAGCAGTGAAGGGAGTGGTGGTTTGTATGGCTACACCTTC	CASSEGSGGLYGYTF	.	.	TRBJ1-2	TRBV2
TGCGCCAGCAGCATCTCAAGGGACGGAAGCTCCTACAATGAGCAGTTCTTC	CASSISRDGSSYNEQFF	.	few	TRBJ2-1	TRBV5-1
TGTGCCACCAGCAGGGCCCTTGGGAGAGAGACCCAGTACTTC	CATSRALGRETQYF	.	.	TRBJ2-5	TRBV15
TGTGCCAGTACAGTGGGAGAGACCCAGTACTTC	CASTVGETQYF	.	.	TRBJ2-5	TRBV6-5
TGTGCCACCAGCAGACAGGGATTACAGGGATGGGGTGAAAAACTGTTTTTT	CATSRQGLQGWGEKLFF	.	.	TRBJ1-4	TRBV15
TGCGCCAGCAGCCACGACAGGGACAATCAGCCCCAGCATTTT	CASSHDRDNQPQHF	TRBD1	.	TRBJ1-5	TRBV10-2
TGTGCCATCAGTGAGCCGGACGGAAGTAACAATCAGCCCCAGCATTTT	CAISEPDGSNNQPQHF	.	few	TRBJ1-5	TRBV10-3
TGTGCCAGCAGCTTGGTCGGGACAGGGGAGACCCAGTACTTC	CASSLVGTGETQYF	TRBD1	.	TRBJ2-5	TRBV7-2
TGTGCCAGCAGTCCCGGAGAAAGTACCCAAGAGACCCAGTACTTC	CASSPGESTQETQYF	.	.	TRBJ2-5	TRBV28
TGTGCCAGCAGCGTAGTGGGGGGATTCACAGATACGCAGTATTTT	CASSVVGGFTDTQYF	.	.	TRBJ2-3	TRBV9